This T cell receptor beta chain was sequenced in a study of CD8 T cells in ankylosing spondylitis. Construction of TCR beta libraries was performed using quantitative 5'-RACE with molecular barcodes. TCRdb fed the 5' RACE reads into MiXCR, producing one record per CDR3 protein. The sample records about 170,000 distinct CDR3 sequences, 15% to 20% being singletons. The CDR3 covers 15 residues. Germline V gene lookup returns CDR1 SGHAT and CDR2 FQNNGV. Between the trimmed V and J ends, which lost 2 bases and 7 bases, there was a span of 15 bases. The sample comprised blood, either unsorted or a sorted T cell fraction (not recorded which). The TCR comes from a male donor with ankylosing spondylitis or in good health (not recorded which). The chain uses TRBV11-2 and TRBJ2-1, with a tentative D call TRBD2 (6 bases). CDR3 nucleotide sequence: TGTGCCAGCAGCTTATTTGAGACTAGTAATAATGAGCAGTTCTTC. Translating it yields CASSLFETSNNEQFF.